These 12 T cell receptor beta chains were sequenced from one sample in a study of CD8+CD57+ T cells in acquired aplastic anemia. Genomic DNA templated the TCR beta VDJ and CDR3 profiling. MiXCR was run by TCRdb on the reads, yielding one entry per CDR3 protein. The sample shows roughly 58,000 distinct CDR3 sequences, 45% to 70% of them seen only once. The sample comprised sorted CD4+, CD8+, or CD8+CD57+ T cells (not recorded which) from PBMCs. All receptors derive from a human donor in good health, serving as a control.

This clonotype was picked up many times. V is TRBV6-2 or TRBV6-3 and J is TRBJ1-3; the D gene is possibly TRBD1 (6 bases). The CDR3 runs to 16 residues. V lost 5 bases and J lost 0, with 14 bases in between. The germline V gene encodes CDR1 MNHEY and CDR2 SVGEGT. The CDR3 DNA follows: TGTGCCAGCAGTCGGAACAGGGACTTCTCTGGAAACACCATATATTTT. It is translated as CASSRNRDFSGNTIYF.

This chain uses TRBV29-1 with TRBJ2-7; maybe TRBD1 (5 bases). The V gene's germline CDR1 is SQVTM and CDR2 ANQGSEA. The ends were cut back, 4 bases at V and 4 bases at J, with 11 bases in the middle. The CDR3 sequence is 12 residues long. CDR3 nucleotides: TGCAGCGTTGTGCAGGGTCTTTACGAGCAGTACTTC. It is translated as CSVVQGLYEQYF.

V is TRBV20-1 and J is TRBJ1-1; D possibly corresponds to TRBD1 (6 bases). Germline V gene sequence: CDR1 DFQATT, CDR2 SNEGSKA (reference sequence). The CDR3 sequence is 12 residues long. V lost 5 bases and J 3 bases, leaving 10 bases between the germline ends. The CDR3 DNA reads TGCAGTGCTCTGGAGGGGGACACTGAAGCTTTCTTT. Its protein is CSALEGDTEAFF.

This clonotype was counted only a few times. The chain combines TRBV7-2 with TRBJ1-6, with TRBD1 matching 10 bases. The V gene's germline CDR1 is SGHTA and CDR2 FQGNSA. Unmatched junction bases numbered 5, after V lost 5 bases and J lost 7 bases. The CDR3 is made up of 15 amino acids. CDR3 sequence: CASSDQTGGNSPLHF. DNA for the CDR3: TGTGCCAGCAGCGATCAGACAGGGGGCAATTCACCCCTCCACTTT. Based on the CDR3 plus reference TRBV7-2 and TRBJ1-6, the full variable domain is GAGVSQSPSNKVTEKGKDVELRCDPISGHTALYWYRQSLGQGLEFLIYFQGNSAPDKSGLPSDRFSAERTGGSVSTLTIQRTQQEDSAVYLCASSDQTGGNSPLHFGNGTRLTVT.

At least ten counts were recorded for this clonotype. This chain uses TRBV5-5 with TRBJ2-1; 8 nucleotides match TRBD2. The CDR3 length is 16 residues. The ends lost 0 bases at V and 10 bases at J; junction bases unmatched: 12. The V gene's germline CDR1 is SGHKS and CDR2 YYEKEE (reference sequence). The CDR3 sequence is CASSLELASGLPEQFF. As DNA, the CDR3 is TGTGCCAGCAGCTTGGAACTGGCTAGCGGGCTGCCCGAGCAGTTCTTC.

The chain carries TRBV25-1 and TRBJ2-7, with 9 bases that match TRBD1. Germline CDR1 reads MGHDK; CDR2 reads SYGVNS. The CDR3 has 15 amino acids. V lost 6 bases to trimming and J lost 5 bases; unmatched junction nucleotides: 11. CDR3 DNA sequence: TGTGCCAGCAGGGCCCCCGGGACAGGGAGCCACGAGCAGTACTTC. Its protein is CASRAPGTGSHEQYF.

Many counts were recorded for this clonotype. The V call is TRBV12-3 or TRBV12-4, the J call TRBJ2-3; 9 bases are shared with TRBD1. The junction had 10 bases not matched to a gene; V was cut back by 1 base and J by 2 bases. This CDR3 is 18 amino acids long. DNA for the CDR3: TGTGCCAGCAGTTTAGAGTTGAGGACAGGGGTCGTCACAGATACGCAGTATTTT. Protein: CASSLELRTGVVTDTQYF.

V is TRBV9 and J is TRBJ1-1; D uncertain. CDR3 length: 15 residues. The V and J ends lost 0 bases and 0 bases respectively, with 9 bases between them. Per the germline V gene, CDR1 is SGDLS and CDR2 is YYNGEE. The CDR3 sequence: CASSVGGRMNTEAFF. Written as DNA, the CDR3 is TGTGCCAGCAGCGTAGGCGGCAGGATGAACACTGAAGCTTTCTTT.

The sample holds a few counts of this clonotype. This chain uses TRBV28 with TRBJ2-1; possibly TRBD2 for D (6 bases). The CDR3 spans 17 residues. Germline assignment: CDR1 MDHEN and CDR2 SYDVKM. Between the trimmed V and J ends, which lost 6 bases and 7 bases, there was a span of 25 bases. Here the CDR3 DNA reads TGTGCCAGCAGCCTACATCCCTGGCGGGGCCTGGGGAATGAGCAGTTCTTC. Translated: CASSLHPWRGLGNEQFF.

CDR3 sequence: CAIAGSKPGANVLTF. In nucleotides, the CDR3 is TGTGCCATCGCAGGTAGCAAGCCTGGGGCCAACGTCCTGACTTTC. V usage is TRBV10-3 and J usage is TRBJ2-6; D not certain. Germline values: CDR1 ENHRY, CDR2 SYGVKD. The CDR3 runs 15 residues. Trimming stripped 8 bases from V and 2 bases from J, with 13 bases between.

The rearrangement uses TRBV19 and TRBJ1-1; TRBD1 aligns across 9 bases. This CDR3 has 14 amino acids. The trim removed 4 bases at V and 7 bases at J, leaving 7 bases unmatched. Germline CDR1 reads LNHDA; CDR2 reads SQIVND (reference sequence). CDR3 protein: CASSRDRATNEAFF. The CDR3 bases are TGTGCCAGTAGTAGGGACAGGGCCACTAATGAAGCTTTCTTT.

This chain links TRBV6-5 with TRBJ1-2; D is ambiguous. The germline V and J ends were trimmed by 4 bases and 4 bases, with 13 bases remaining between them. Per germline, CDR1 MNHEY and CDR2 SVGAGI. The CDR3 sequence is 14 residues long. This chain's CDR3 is CASSSYPTSYGYTF. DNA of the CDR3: TGTGCCAGCAGTTCCTACCCCACCTCCTATGGCTACACCTTC.